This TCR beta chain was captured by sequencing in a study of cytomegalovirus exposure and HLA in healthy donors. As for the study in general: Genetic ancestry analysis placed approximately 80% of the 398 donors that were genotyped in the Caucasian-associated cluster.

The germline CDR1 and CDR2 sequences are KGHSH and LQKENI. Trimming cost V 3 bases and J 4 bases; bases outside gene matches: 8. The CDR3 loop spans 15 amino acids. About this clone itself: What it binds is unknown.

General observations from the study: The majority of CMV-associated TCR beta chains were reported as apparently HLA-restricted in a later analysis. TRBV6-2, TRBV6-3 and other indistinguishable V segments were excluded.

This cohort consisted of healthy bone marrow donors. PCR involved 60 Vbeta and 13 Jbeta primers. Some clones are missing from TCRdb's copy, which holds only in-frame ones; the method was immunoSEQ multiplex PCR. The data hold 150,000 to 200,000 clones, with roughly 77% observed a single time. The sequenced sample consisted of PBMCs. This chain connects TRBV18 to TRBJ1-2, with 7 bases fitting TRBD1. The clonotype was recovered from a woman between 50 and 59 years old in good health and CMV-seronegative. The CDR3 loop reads CASSPTGTDFYGYTF. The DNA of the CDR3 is TGTGCCAGCTCACCGACCGGGACAGACTTCTATGGCTACACCTTC.